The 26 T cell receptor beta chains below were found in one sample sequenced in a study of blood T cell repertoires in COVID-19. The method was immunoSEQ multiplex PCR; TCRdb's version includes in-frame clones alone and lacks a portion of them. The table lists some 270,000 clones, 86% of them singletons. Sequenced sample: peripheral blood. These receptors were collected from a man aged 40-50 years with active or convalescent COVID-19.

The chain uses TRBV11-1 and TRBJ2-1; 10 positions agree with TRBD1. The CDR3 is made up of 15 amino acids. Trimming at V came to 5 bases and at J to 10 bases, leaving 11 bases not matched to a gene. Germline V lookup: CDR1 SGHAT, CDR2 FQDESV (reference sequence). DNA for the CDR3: TGTGCCAGCAGCGTCCGGGACAGGGGCCCCTGGGAGCAGTTCTTC. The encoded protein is CASSVRDRGPWEQFF.

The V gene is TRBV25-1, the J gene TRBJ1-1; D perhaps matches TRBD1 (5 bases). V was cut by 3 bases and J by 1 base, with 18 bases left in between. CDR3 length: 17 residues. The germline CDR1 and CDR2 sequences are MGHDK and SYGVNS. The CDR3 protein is CASSEGGAGPSNTEAFF. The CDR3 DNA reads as TGTGCCAGCAGTGAGGGCGGGGCAGGACCTTCGAACACTGAAGCTTTCTTT.

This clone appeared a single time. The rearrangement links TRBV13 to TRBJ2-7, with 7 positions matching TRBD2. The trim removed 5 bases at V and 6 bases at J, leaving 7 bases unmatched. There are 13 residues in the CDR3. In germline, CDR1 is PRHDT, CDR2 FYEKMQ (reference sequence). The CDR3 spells CASSPDTSAEQYF. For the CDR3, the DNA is TGTGCCAGCAGCCCCGATACTAGCGCCGAGCAGTACTTC.

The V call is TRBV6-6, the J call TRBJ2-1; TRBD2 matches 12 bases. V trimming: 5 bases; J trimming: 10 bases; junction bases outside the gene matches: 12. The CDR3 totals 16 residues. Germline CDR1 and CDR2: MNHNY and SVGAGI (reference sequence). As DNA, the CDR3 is TGTGCCAGCAGTCCACCACACACCCTAGCGGGGGGGGAGCAGTTCTTC. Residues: CASSPPHTLAGGEQFF.

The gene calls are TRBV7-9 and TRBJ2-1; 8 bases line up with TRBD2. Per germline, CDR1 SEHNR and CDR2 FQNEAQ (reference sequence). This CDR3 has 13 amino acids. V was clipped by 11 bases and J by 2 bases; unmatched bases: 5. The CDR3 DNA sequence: TGTGCCGAAACTAGCGGAACCTACAATGAGCAGTTCTTC. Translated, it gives CAETSGTYNEQFF.

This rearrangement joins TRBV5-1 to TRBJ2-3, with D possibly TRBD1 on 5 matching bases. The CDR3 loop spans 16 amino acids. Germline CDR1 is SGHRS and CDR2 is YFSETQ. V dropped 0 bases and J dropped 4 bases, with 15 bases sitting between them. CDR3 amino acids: CASSLAFQAGPDTQYF. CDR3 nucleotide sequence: TGCGCCAGCAGCTTGGCCTTCCAGGCAGGGCCAGATACGCAGTATTTT.

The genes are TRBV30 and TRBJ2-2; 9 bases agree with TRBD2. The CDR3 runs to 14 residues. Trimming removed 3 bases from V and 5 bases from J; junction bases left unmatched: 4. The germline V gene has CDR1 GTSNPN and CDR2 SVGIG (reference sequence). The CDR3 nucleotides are TGTGCCTGGAGGAGACTAGCGGCGACCGGGGAGCTGTTTTTT. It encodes CAWRRLAATGELFF.

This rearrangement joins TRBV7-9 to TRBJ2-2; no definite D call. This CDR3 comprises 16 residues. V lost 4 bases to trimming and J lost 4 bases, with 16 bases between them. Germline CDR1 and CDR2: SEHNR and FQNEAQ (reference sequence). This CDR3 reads CASSSGAGLSTGELFF. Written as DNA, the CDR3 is TGTGCCAGCAGCTCTGGCGCAGGTTTAAGCACCGGGGAGCTGTTTTTT.

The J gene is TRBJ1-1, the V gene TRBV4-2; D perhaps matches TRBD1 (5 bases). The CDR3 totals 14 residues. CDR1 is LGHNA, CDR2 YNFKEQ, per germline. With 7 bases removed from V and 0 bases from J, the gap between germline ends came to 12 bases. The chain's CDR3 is CASTPGVMNTEAFF. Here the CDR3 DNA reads TGTGCCAGCACGCCGGGGGTGATGAACACTGAAGCTTTCTTT.

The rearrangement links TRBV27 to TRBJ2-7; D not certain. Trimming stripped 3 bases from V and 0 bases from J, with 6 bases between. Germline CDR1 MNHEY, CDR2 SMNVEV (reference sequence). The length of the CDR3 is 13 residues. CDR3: CASSFRSSYEQYF. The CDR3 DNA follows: TGTGCCAGCAGTTTTAGGAGCTCCTACGAGCAGTACTTC.

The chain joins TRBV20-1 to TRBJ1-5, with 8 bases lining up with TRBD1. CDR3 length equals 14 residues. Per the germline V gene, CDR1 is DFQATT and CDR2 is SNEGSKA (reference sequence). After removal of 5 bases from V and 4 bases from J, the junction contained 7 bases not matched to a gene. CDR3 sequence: CSARDRQGNQPQHF. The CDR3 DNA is TGCAGTGCTCGTGATCGACAGGGGAATCAGCCCCAGCATTTT.

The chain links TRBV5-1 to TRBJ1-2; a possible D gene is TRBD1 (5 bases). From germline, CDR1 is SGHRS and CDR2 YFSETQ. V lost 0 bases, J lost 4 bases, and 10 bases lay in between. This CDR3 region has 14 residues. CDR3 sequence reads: CASSLGGGTYGYTF. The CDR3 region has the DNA TGCGCCAGCAGCTTGGGTGGGGGGACCTATGGCTACACCTTC.

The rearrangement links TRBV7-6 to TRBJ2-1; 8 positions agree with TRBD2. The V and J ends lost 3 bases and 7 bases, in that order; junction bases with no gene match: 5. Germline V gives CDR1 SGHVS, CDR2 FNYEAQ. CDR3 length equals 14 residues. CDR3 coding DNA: TGTGCCAGCAGCTTTCGGGGGGGCCTAAATGAGCAGTTCTTC. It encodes CASSFRGGLNEQFF.

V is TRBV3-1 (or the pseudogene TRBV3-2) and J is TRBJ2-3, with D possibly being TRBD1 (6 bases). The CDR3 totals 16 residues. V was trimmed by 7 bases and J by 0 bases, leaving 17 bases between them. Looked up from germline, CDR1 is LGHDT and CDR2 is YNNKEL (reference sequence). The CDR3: CASTRQEGISTDTQYF. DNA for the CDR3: TGTGCCAGCACCCGACAGGAAGGGATCAGCACAGATACGCAGTATTTT.

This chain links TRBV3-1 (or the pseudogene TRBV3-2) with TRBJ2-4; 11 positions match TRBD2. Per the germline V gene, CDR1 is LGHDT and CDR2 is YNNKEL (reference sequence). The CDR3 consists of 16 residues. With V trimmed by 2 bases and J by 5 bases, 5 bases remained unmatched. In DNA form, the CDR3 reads TGTGCCAGCAGCCAAATAGCGGGAGGGGCACAAAACATTCAGTACTTC. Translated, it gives CASSQIAGGAQNIQYF.

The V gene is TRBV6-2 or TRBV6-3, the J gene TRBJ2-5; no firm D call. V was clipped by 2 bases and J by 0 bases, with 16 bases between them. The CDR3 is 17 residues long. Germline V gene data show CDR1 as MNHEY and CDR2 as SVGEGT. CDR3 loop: CASSYGEWNQYQETQYF. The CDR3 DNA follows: TGTGCCAGCAGTTACGGAGAGTGGAACCAGTACCAAGAGACCCAGTACTTC.

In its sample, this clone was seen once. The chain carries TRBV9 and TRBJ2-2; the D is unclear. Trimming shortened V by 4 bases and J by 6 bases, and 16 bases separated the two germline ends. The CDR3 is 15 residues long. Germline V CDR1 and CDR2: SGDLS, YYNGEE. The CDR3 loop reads CASSHTPKRSGELFF. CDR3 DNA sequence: TGTGCCAGCAGCCATACCCCAAAGCGCTCCGGGGAGCTGTTTTTT.

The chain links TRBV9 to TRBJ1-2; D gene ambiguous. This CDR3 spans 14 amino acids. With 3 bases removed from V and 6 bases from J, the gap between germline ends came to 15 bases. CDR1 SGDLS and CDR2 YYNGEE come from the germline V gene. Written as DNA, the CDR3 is TGTGCCAGCAGCGCTCCACGGCGGAGTGATGGCTACACCTTC. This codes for CASSAPRRSDGYTF.

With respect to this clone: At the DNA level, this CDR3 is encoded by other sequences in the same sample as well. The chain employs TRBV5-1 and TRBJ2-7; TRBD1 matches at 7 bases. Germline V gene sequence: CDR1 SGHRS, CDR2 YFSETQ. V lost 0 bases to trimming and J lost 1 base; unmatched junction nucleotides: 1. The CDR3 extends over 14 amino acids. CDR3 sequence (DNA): TGCGCCAGCAGCTTGGGGGACAGTTCCTACGAGCAGTACTTC. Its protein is CASSLGDSSYEQYF.

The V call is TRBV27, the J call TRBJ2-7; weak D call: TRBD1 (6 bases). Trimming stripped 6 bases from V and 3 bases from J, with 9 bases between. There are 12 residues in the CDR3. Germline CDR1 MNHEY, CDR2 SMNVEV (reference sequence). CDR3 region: CASRRTVYEQYF. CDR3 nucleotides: TGTGCCAGCAGGAGGACAGTCTACGAGCAGTACTTC.

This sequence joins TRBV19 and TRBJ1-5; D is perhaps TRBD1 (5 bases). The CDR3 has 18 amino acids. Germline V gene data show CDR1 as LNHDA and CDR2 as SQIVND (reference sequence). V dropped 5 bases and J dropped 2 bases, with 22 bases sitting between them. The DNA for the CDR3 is TGTGCCAGTAGTCCGCCCCGTCAGGGAGGGTCCCGCAATCAGCCCCAGCATTTT. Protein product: CASSPPRQGGSRNQPQHF.

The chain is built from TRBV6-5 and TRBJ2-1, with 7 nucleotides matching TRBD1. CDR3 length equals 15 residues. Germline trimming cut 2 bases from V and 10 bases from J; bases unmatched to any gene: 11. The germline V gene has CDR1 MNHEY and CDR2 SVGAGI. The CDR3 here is CASSYQGQPKEEQFF. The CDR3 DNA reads TGTGCCAGCAGTTACCAGGGACAGCCCAAGGAGGAGCAGTTCTTC.

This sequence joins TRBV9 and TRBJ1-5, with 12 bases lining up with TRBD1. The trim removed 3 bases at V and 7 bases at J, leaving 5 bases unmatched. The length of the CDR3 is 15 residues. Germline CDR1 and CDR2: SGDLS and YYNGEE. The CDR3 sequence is CASSEGQGAGQPQHF. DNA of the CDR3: TGTGCCAGCAGCGAGGGACAGGGGGCGGGACAGCCCCAGCATTTT.

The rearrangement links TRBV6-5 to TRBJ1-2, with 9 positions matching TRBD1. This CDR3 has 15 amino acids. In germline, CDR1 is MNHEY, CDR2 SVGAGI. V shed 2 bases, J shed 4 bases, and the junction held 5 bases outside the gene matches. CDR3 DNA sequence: TGTGCCAGCAGTTACGAAACAGGGGGCACCTATGGCTACACCTTC. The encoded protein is CASSYETGGTYGYTF.

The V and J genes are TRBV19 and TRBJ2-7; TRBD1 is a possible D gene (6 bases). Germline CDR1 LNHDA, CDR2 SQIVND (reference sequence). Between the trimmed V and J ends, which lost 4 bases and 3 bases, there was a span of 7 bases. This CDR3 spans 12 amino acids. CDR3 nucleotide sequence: TGTGCCAGTAGTAAACAGGGCTACGAGCAGTACTTC. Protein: CASSKQGYEQYF.

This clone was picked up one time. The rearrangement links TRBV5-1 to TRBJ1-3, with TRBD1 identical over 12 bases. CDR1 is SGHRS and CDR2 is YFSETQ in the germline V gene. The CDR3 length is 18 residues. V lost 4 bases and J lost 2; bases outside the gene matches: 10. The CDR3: CASSLGTGGPLTGNTIYF. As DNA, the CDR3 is TGCGCCAGCAGCCTCGGGACAGGGGGCCCCTTAACTGGAAACACCATATATTTT.